Below are 21 T cell receptor beta chains sequenced from a single sample in a study of control samples from healthy donors and cancer patients. Here immunoSEQ multiplex PCR was the method, and the copy in TCRdb shows in-frame clones only, minus some. The sample lists about 170,000 clones, roughly 94% occurring once. The sequenced sample consisted of blood. These receptor sequences come from a woman aged 18-30 years in good health.

The V call is TRBV18, the J call TRBJ2-1, with 12 bases lining up with TRBD1. Trimming took 2 bases from V and 8 from J; bases not matched to a gene: 10. CDR3 length equals 17 residues. Germline-derived CDR1 and CDR2 are KGHSH and LQKENI. The CDR3 region is CASSPSGTGGPRDEQFF. DNA of the CDR3: TGTGCCAGCTCACCATCCGGGACAGGGGGCCCCCGGGATGAGCAGTTCTTC.

The chain recombines TRBV10-1 with TRBJ1-2; D may be TRBD1 (5 bases). Germline values: CDR1 WNHNN, CDR2 SYGVQD (reference sequence). This CDR3 contains 14 residues. Trimming left V 3 bases short and J 8 bases short, with 16 bases between. The CDR3 coding sequence is TGCGCCAGCAGTGACGGGACCCCCGAGGGAGGCTACACCTTC. Its translation is CASSDGTPEGGYTF.

The sample holds one count of this clone. The chain is built from TRBV5-1 and TRBJ2-5; D tentatively fits TRBD1 or TRBD2 (6 bases each). With 3 bases removed from V and 4 bases from J, the gap between germline ends came to 19 bases. The CDR3 consists of 16 residues. Germline CDR1 and CDR2: SGHRS and YFSETQ. CDR3 in amino acids: CASSYQGGLSPETQYF. The CDR3 region has the DNA TGCGCCAGCAGCTACCAAGGGGGGTTAAGCCCAGAGACCCAGTACTTC. Filled out from reference TRBV5-1 and TRBJ2-5, the complete variable domain reads KAGVTQTPRYLIKTRGQQVTLSCSPISGHRSVSWYQQTPGQGLQFLFEYFSETQRNKGNFPGRFSGRQFSNSRSEMNVSTLELGDSALYLCASSYQGGLSPETQYFGPGTRLLVL.

Points on this clone: Sequence at one end of the junction differs from germline and may be a read error. The genes are TRBV29-1 and TRBJ2-1; 8 bases align to TRBD2. This CDR3 spans 9 amino acids. Per the germline V gene, CDR1 is SQVTM and CDR2 is ANQGSEA. Here the CDR3 reads CSAGTRSVF. Written as DNA, the CDR3 is TGCAGCGCCGGGACTAGGTCGGTCTTC.

This clone was detected only once. The chain is built from TRBV24-1 and TRBJ2-7; tentatively, D is TRBD2 (5 bases). From germline, CDR1 is KGHDR and CDR2 SFDVKD. The CDR3 runs to 11 residues. Trimming shortened V by 0 bases and J by 9 bases, and 5 bases separated the two germline ends. CDR3 protein: CATSDLEGQYF. In nucleotides, the CDR3 is TGTGCCACCAGTGATTTGGAGGGGCAGTACTTC.

The chain combines TRBV18 with TRBJ1-6, with TRBD1 matching 9 bases. J lost 10 bases, V lost 3 bases, and 13 bases had no gene match. The CDR3 length is 17 residues. Germline CDR1 KGHSH, CDR2 LQKENI. Written as DNA, the CDR3 is TGTGCCAGCTCACCTTTGGGACAGGGAAGGGGCGGATCACCCCTCCACTTT. Translating it yields CASSPLGQGRGGSPLHF.

The chain recombines TRBV19 with TRBJ1-2; D not certain. Between the trimmed V and J ends, which lost 4 bases and 4 bases, there was a span of 4 bases. Germline lookup yields CDR1 LNHDA and CDR2 SQIVND (reference sequence). This CDR3 has 11 amino acids. CDR3 bases: TGTGCCAGTAGTAGGACCTATGGCTACACCTTC. It encodes CASSRTYGYTF.

CDR3 nucleotides: TGTGCCAGCAGCGCCGGGACAGGGATCGACGAGCAGTACTTC. This codes for CASSAGTGIDEQYF. V is TRBV7-9 and J is TRBJ2-7; 9 nucleotides agree with TRBD1. CDR3 size: 14 residues. The V gene end was trimmed by 5 bases and the J gene end by 5 bases; junction bases not matched to a gene: 7. Germline V gene sequence: CDR1 SEHNR, CDR2 FQNEAQ (reference sequence).

Only one count was recorded for this clone. The CDR3 here is CASSPGPSYEQYF. The CDR3 nucleotides read TGCGCCAGCAGCCCCGGACCGAGCTACGAGCAGTACTTC. This chain uses TRBV4-1 with TRBJ2-7; D is unclear. CDR1 and CDR2 (germline): MGHRA, YSYEKL. The CDR3 spans 13 residues. Between the trimmed V and J ends, which lost 4 bases and 3 bases, there was a span of 10 bases.

The V and J genes are TRBV3-1 (or the pseudogene TRBV3-2) and TRBJ1-2; D is unclear. CDR1 is LGHDT, CDR2 YNNKEL, per germline (reference sequence). V dropped 1 base and J dropped 7 bases, with 7 bases sitting between them. CDR3 length: 12 amino acids. This chain's CDR3 is CASSQGGSGYTF. CDR3 DNA: TGTGCCAGCAGCCAAGGAGGGTCTGGCTACACCTTC.

The chain joins TRBV2 to TRBJ1-6, with TRBD1 as a possible D gene (6 bases). Between the trimmed V and J ends, which lost 5 bases and 7 bases, there was a span of 9 bases. The CDR3 runs 13 residues. CDR1 and CDR2 (germline): SNHLY, FYNNEI. The CDR3 nucleotides read TGTGCCAGCAGTAAAGGGGGGAATTCACCCCTCCACTTT. It is translated as CASSKGGNSPLHF. Drawing the rest from reference TRBV2 and TRBJ1-6, the complete variable domain is EPEVTQTPSHQVTQMGQEVILRCVPISNHLYFYWYRQILGQKVEFLVSFYNNEISEKSEIFDDQFSVERPDGSNFTLKIRSTKLEDSAMYFCASSKGGNSPLHFGNGTRLTVT.

The chain has TRBV6-5 and TRBJ2-1; D assignment may be TRBD1 or TRBD2 (6 bases each). Germline CDR1 and CDR2: MNHEY and SVGAGI. V was trimmed by 5 bases and J by 7 bases, leaving 9 bases between them. The CDR3 extends over 12 amino acids. The CDR3 DNA follows: TGTGCCAGCAGTCGAGGGGGGAATGAGCAGTTCTTC. This translates into CASSRGGNEQFF.

The V call is TRBV27, the J call TRBJ1-2; D gene ambiguous. Germline lookup yields CDR1 MNHEY and CDR2 SMNVEV (reference sequence). V was clipped by 7 bases and J by 5 bases, with 14 bases between them. The CDR3 has 13 residues. In DNA form, the CDR3 reads TGTGCCAGCATGCGGCTAATTGGGTATGGCTACACCTTC. Protein sequence: CASMRLIGYGYTF.

The rearrangement uses TRBV5-6 and TRBJ1-1, with unresolved D. The CDR3 runs 12 residues. The germline V and J ends were trimmed by 2 bases and 1 base, with 3 bases remaining between them. Per the germline V gene, CDR1 is SGHDT and CDR2 is YYEEEE. This CDR3 reads CASSFPNTEAFF. For the CDR3, the DNA is TGTGCCAGCAGCTTCCCGAACACTGAAGCTTTCTTT.

The chain carries TRBV5-6 and TRBJ1-2; 9 nucleotides line up with TRBD1. The germline CDR1 and CDR2 sequences are SGHDT and YYEEEE. Germline trimming cut 2 bases from V and 8 bases from J; bases unmatched to any gene: 7. The CDR3 is 14 residues long. DNA for the CDR3: TGTGCCAGCAGCTTCCGGGACAGGGTCGGCGGCTACACCTTC. This translates into CASSFRDRVGGYTF.

The chain joins TRBV7-2 to TRBJ1-1; tentative D call: TRBD1 (5 bases). The germline V gene has CDR1 SGHTA and CDR2 FQGNSA. CDR3 size: 14 residues. V was shortened by 4 bases and J by 11 bases, with 20 bases between the two germline ends. The CDR3: CASSSDEQGLSAFF. The CDR3 DNA reads as TGTGCCAGCAGCTCCGATGAGCAGGGATTAAGTGCTTTCTTT.

The V and J genes are TRBV18 and TRBJ1-4; the D gene is possibly TRBD1 (5 bases). Trimming shortened V by 4 bases and J by 0 bases, and 12 bases separated the two germline ends. The CDR3 length is 16 residues. The germline gives CDR1 KGHSH, CDR2 LQKENI. The DNA for the CDR3 is TGTGCCAGCTCACGGGGCAAGGTGGCAACTAATGAAAAACTGTTTTTT. Amino acid sequence: CASSRGKVATNEKLFF.

The CDR3 reads CASRLHDRGGQPQHF. CDR3 bases: TGTGCCAGCAGACTACACGACAGGGGTGGTCAGCCCCAGCATTTT. The chain joins TRBV2 to TRBJ1-5; 8 bases map to TRBD1. J was trimmed by 6 bases and V by 6 bases; bases with no gene match: 10. The CDR3 is 15 residues long. Germline CDR1 SNHLY, CDR2 FYNNEI.

The chain links TRBV9 to TRBJ2-3; maybe TRBD1 (5 bases). Germline V gene data show CDR1 as SGDLS and CDR2 as YYNGEE. The CDR3 has 18 amino acids. V gave up 0 bases and J gave up 0 bases, with 17 bases separating them. The CDR3 protein is CASSVGRARPRSTDTQYF. In DNA form, the CDR3 reads TGTGCCAGCAGCGTAGGCAGGGCCCGGCCCCGAAGCACAGATACGCAGTATTTT.

The chain recombines TRBV24-1 with TRBJ1-2; D is unclear. Per germline, CDR1 KGHDR and CDR2 SFDVKD. This CDR3 comprises 15 residues. Trimming cost V 2 bases and J 5 bases, with 14 bases left between them. The CDR3 DNA is TGTGCCACCAGTGATTCGTCCATACCGAGGTATGGCTACACCTTC. Amino acid sequence: CATSDSSIPRYGYTF.

In its sample, this clone was seen once. The chain links TRBV27 to TRBJ2-7, with 8 positions matching TRBD2. The CDR3 length is 16 residues. Trimming at V came to 5 bases and at J to 3 bases, leaving 12 bases not matched to a gene. Germline V gives CDR1 MNHEY, CDR2 SMNVEV (reference sequence). This chain's CDR3 is CASSTHTSGTFYEQYF. CDR3 DNA sequence: TGTGCCAGCAGTACCCACACTAGCGGAACTTTCTACGAGCAGTACTTC.